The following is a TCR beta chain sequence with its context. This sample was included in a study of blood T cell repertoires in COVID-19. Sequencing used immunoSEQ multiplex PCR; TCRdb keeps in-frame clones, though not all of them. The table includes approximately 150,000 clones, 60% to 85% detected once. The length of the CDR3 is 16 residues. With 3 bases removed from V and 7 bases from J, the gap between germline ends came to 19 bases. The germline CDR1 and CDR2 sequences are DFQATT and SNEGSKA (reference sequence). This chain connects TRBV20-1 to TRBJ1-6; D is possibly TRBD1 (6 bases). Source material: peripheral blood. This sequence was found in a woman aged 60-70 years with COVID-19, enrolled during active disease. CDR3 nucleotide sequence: TGCAGTGCTAGTGAGGGACACGAAGACGAAAATTCACCCCTCCACTTT. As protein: CSASEGHEDENSPLHF.